Below are 2 T cell receptor beta chains sequenced from a single sample in a study of blood T cell repertoires in COVID-19. Some clones are missing from TCRdb's copy, which holds only in-frame ones; the method was immunoSEQ multiplex PCR. The table shows fewer than 200,000 clones, with approximately 81% occurring only once. Sequencing was carried out using PBMCs or T cells enriched from blood (not recorded which). The receptors were gathered from a man in his 60s who had recovered from COVID-19.

The rearrangement joins TRBV4-1 to TRBJ2-7; tentative D call: TRBD1 (5 bases). The CDR3 covers 16 residues. V was trimmed by 3 bases and J by 7 bases, leaving 22 bases between them. Germline assignment: CDR1 MGHRA and CDR2 YSYEKL. CDR3 loop: CASSQTANRLATEQYF. The CDR3 DNA follows: TGCGCCAGCAGCCAGACCGCGAACAGGCTTGCTACGGAGCAGTACTTC.

The rearrangement uses TRBV11-3 and TRBJ2-4, with TRBD2 matching over 10 bases. Trimming cost V 8 bases and J 5 bases; bases outside gene matches: 18. The CDR3 spans 18 residues. CDR1 is SGHNT, CDR2 YENEEA, per germline. CDR3 protein: CASPTPTKPSGRENIQYF. The CDR3, as DNA: TGTGCCAGCCCGACCCCCACGAAACCCAGCGGGAGGGAAAACATTCAGTACTTC. The variable domain in full, with the rest retrieved from reference TRBV11-3 and TRBJ2-4, is EAGVVQSPRYKIIEKKQPVAFWCNPISGHNTLYWYLQNLGQGPELLIRYENEEAVDDSQLPKDRFSAERLKGVDSTLKIQPAELGDSAVYLCASPTPTKPSGRENIQYFGAGTRLSVL.